A selection of T cell receptor beta chains follows, all from one sample in a study of cytomegalovirus exposure and HLA in healthy donors. Repertoires were generated with immunoSEQ multiplex PCR, while TCRdb's copy carries only in-frame clones and drops some. Seen here are around 200,000 clones, approximately 83% observed once, and the top ten hold around 1.4%. The sequenced material came from PBMCs. The receptors come from a girl between 10 and 17 years old in good health and CMV-seronegative. The CDR3 runs from the conserved cysteine through the conserved F or W. Fields, in order: clone size, V gene, D gene, J gene, CDR3 protein, CDR3 DNA. D genes are given only for firm matches. For some rows the clone size is stated as once, few or many, or as a class when expanded; others skip it.

clone_size: -; v_call: TRBV7-9; d_call: TRBD1; j_call: TRBJ2-1; cdr3_aa: CASSLRSTGTGDEQFF; cdr3_nt: TGTGCCAGCAGCCTGCGATCCACCGGGACAGGGGATGAGCAGTTCTTC
clone_size: -; v_call: TRBV5-1; d_call: TRBD2; j_call: TRBJ2-5; cdr3_aa: CASSLGLAGGETQYF; cdr3_nt: TGCGCCAGCAGCTTGGGACTAGCGGGAGGAGAGACCCAGTACTTC
clone_size: -; v_call: TRBV5-1; d_call: TRBD2; j_call: TRBJ2-3; cdr3_aa: CASSPSPSSGIKASGSADTQYF; cdr3_nt: TGCGCCAGCAGCCCTTCTCCCTCTAGCGGCATCAAGGCTAGCGGGAGCGCAGATACGCAGTATTTT
clone_size: -; v_call: TRBV7-9; d_call: -; j_call: TRBJ1-1; cdr3_aa: CSSSSWDLPEAFF; cdr3_nt: TGTTCCAGCAGCTCCTGGGACTTACCTGAAGCTTTCTTT
clone_size: -; v_call: TRBV10-3; d_call: -; j_call: TRBJ2-3; cdr3_aa: CATSPRTSTDTQYF; cdr3_nt: TGTGCCACCTCTCCGCGGACTAGCACAGATACGCAGTATTTT
clone_size: -; v_call: TRBV15; d_call: -; j_call: TRBJ1-1; cdr3_aa: CATSRDVGVTAEAFF; cdr3_nt: TGTGCCACCAGCAGAGATGTAGGAGTTACCGCTGAAGCTTTCTTT
clone_size: -; v_call: TRBV11-2; d_call: TRBD2; j_call: TRBJ2-7; cdr3_aa: CASSLTSGGSYEQYF; cdr3_nt: TGTGCCAGCAGCCTCACTAGCGGGGGGTCCTACGAGCAGTACTTC
clone_size: -; v_call: TRBV6-6; d_call: TRBD1; j_call: TRBJ1-2; cdr3_aa: CASSPSSGGANYGYTF; cdr3_nt: TGTGCCAGCAGTCCTTCCTCAGGGGGCGCGAACTATGGCTACACCTTC
clone_size: few; v_call: TRBV9; d_call: TRBD2; j_call: TRBJ2-5; cdr3_aa: CASSVVPSTSGVQETQYF; cdr3_nt: TGTGCCAGCAGCGTAGTTCCCTCCACTAGCGGGGTACAAGAGACCCAGTACTTC
clone_size: -; v_call: TRBV28; d_call: -; j_call: TRBJ1-1; cdr3_aa: CASRAPGQNTEAFF; cdr3_nt: TGTGCCAGCAGGGCCCCGGGACAGAACACTGAAGCTTTCTTT
clone_size: -; v_call: TRBV19; d_call: -; j_call: TRBJ1-2; cdr3_aa: CASSIGAGRHYGYTF; cdr3_nt: TGTGCCAGTAGTATAGGGGCGGGGAGACACTATGGCTACACCTTC
clone_size: -; v_call: TRBV28; d_call: TRBD1; j_call: TRBJ1-2; cdr3_aa: CASSQDRGGDGYTF; cdr3_nt: TGTGCCAGCAGCCAGGACAGGGGAGGGGATGGCTACACCTTC
clone_size: -; v_call: TRBV19; d_call: -; j_call: TRBJ2-1; cdr3_aa: CASSSSAEHNEQFF; cdr3_nt: TGTGCCAGTAGCTCCTCAGCGGAACACAATGAGCAGTTCTTC
clone_size: -; v_call: TRBV7-8; d_call: TRBD1; j_call: TRBJ1-5; cdr3_aa: CASSSHRGVNQPQHF; cdr3_nt: TGTGCCAGCAGCTCCCACAGGGGGGTCAATCAGCCCCAGCATTTT
clone_size: once; v_call: TRBV5-1; d_call: TRBD1; j_call: TRBJ2-2; cdr3_aa: CASSPDREAGELFF; cdr3_nt: TGCGCCAGCAGCCCGGACAGGGAGGCCGGGGAGCTGTTTTTT
clone_size: -; v_call: TRBV28; d_call: TRBD1; j_call: TRBJ1-3; cdr3_aa: CASSREQGSGNTIYF; cdr3_nt: TGTGCCAGCAGCCGAGAACAGGGGAGTGGAAACACCATATATTTT
clone_size: -; v_call: TRBV2; d_call: TRBD1; j_call: TRBJ2-1; cdr3_aa: CASSVLTGGGDEQFF; cdr3_nt: TGTGCCAGCAGTGTACTTACAGGGGGCGGGGATGAGCAGTTCTTC
clone_size: -; v_call: TRBV25-1; d_call: TRBD2; j_call: TRBJ2-3; cdr3_aa: CASSEVGGAADTQYF; cdr3_nt: TGTGCCAGCAGTGAAGTCGGGGGGGCGGCAGATACGCAGTATTTT
clone_size: -; v_call: TRBV7-6; d_call: TRBD1; j_call: TRBJ2-5; cdr3_aa: CASSAGTGAGETQYF; cdr3_nt: TGTGCCAGCAGCGCAGGGACAGGGGCCGGAGAGACCCAGTACTTC
clone_size: -; v_call: TRBV28; d_call: -; j_call: TRBJ2-7; cdr3_aa: CASSFSLGAKEQYF; cdr3_nt: TGTGCCAGCAGTTTTTCACTAGGAGCGAAAGAGCAGTACTTC
clone_size: -; v_call: TRBV15; d_call: -; j_call: TRBJ2-7; cdr3_aa: CATSGGNYEQYF; cdr3_nt: TGTGCCACCTCAGGGGGGAACTACGAGCAGTACTTC
clone_size: -; v_call: TRBV10-1; d_call: -; j_call: TRBJ1-5; cdr3_aa: CASSESYRARPQHF; cdr3_nt: TGCGCCAGCAGTGAGTCTTACAGGGCAAGGCCCCAGCATTTT
clone_size: -; v_call: TRBV9; d_call: -; j_call: TRBJ2-5; cdr3_aa: CASSSTGIPETQYF; cdr3_nt: TGTGCCAGCAGTTCTACAGGTATACCAGAGACCCAGTACTTC
clone_size: -; v_call: TRBV7-2; d_call: -; j_call: TRBJ1-5; cdr3_aa: CASSLALQTNQPQHF; cdr3_nt: TGTGCCAGCAGCCTCGCCCTGCAGACAAATCAGCCCCAGCATTTT
clone_size: -; v_call: TRBV7-6; d_call: TRBD1; j_call: TRBJ2-5; cdr3_aa: CASSPFRDRERDETQYF; cdr3_nt: TGTGCCAGCAGCCCGTTCCGGGACAGGGAACGTGATGAGACCCAGTACTTC
clone_size: few; v_call: TRBV7-6; d_call: TRBD1; j_call: TRBJ2-7; cdr3_aa: CASSTEQGGPYEQYF; cdr3_nt: TGTGCCAGCAGCACCGAACAGGGGGGCCCATACGAGCAGTACTTC
clone_size: -; v_call: TRBV7-9; d_call: TRBD1; j_call: TRBJ2-4; cdr3_aa: CASSPFGTGAKNIQYF; cdr3_nt: TGTGCCAGCAGCCCTTTCGGGACAGGGGCGAAGAACATTCAGTACTTC
clone_size: -; v_call: TRBV27; d_call: TRBD1; j_call: TRBJ1-2; cdr3_aa: CASSGTGLTYGYTF; cdr3_nt: TGTGCCAGCAGTGGGACAGGACTTACCTATGGCTACACCTTC
clone_size: -; v_call: TRBV30; d_call: TRBD2; j_call: TRBJ2-7; cdr3_aa: CAWRSRRESSYEQYF; cdr3_nt: TGTGCCTGGAGGTCGAGGCGGGAGAGCTCCTACGAGCAGTACTTC
clone_size: few; v_call: TRBV7-9; d_call: -; j_call: TRBJ2-5; cdr3_aa: CASSPRGETQYF; cdr3_nt: TGTGCCAGCAGCCCCAGGGGAGAGACCCAGTACTTC
clone_size: -; v_call: TRBV14; d_call: -; j_call: TRBJ2-5; cdr3_aa: CASSPGETQYF; cdr3_nt: TGTGCCAGCAGCCCCGGGGAGACCCAGTACTTC
clone_size: -; v_call: TRBV28; d_call: -; j_call: TRBJ1-2; cdr3_aa: CASRGTPPLPYGYTF; cdr3_nt: TGTGCCAGCAGGGGGACACCCCCGTTGCCTTATGGCTACACCTTC
clone_size: -; v_call: TRBV29-1; d_call: TRBD1; j_call: TRBJ1-1; cdr3_aa: CSVDEGAGTEAFF; cdr3_nt: TGCAGCGTTGATGAGGGGGCGGGAACTGAAGCTTTCTTT
clone_size: -; v_call: TRBV7-9; d_call: TRBD1; j_call: TRBJ1-1; cdr3_aa: CASSLRDRDIAEAFF; cdr3_nt: TGTGCCAGCAGCCTCCGGGACAGGGATATAGCTGAAGCTTTCTTT
clone_size: -; v_call: TRBV4-2; d_call: -; j_call: TRBJ2-3; cdr3_aa: CASSQESLRRTSTDTQYF; cdr3_nt: TGTGCCAGCAGCCAAGAATCCCTGAGACGGACTAGCACAGATACGCAGTATTTT
clone_size: few; v_call: TRBV15; d_call: -; j_call: TRBJ2-7; cdr3_aa: CATSKSGEWVYEQYF; cdr3_nt: TGTGCCACCAGCAAATCCGGGGAGTGGGTCTACGAGCAGTACTTC
clone_size: few; v_call: TRBV14; d_call: -; j_call: TRBJ1-1; cdr3_aa: CASSQDRMNTEAFF; cdr3_nt: TGTGCCAGCAGCCAAGACAGGATGAACACTGAAGCTTTCTTT
clone_size: -; v_call: TRBV5-4; d_call: TRBD1; j_call: TRBJ2-3; cdr3_aa: CASSLPTGGGTDTQYF; cdr3_nt: TGTGCCAGCAGCTTACCGACAGGGGGGGGCACAGATACGCAGTATTTT
clone_size: -; v_call: TRBV7-2; d_call: TRBD1; j_call: TRBJ1-2; cdr3_aa: CASSQVPPDRAKSNYGYTF; cdr3_nt: TGTGCCAGCAGCCAAGTCCCGCCGGACAGGGCGAAATCTAACTATGGCTACACCTTC
clone_size: -; v_call: TRBV2; d_call: -; j_call: TRBJ1-5; cdr3_aa: CASSALGGSDQPQHF; cdr3_nt: TGTGCCAGCAGTGCCCTCGGAGGGAGCGATCAGCCCCAGCATTTT
clone_size: -; v_call: TRBV4-3; d_call: TRBD2; j_call: TRBJ2-1; cdr3_aa: CASSQAVAGGYNEQFF; cdr3_nt: TGCGCCAGCAGCCAAGCCGTAGCGGGGGGCTACAATGAGCAGTTCTTC
clone_size: -; v_call: TRBV5-5; d_call: -; j_call: TRBJ2-6; cdr3_aa: CASSLSRKSSGANVLTF; cdr3_nt: TGTGCCAGCAGCTTGAGCAGGAAGTCTTCTGGGGCCAACGTCCTGACTTTC
clone_size: -; v_call: TRBV2; d_call: TRBD1; j_call: TRBJ1-2; cdr3_aa: CASSSPGQGNYGYTF; cdr3_nt: TGTGCCAGCAGTAGCCCGGGACAGGGTAACTATGGCTACACCTTC
clone_size: -; v_call: TRBV2; d_call: TRBD1; j_call: TRBJ2-1; cdr3_aa: CASSTDREPYNEQFF; cdr3_nt: TGTGCCAGCAGTACGGACAGGGAGCCCTACAATGAGCAGTTCTTC
clone_size: -; v_call: TRBV6-5; d_call: -; j_call: TRBJ2-1; cdr3_aa: CASSYTYGTPGEQFF; cdr3_nt: TGTGCCAGCAGTTACACATATGGGACACCTGGTGAGCAGTTCTTC
clone_size: -; v_call: TRBV9; d_call: TRBD1; j_call: TRBJ1-2; cdr3_aa: CASSVDRVPYGYTF; cdr3_nt: TGTGCCAGCAGCGTTGACAGGGTCCCTTATGGCTACACCTTC
clone_size: -; v_call: TRBV9; d_call: TRBD2; j_call: TRBJ2-1; cdr3_aa: CASSVGSSGRVSSYNEQFF; cdr3_nt: TGTGCCAGCAGCGTAGGGTCGAGCGGGAGGGTTAGCTCCTACAATGAGCAGTTCTTC
clone_size: -; v_call: TRBV28; d_call: -; j_call: TRBJ2-3; cdr3_aa: CASSFVNLGGSTQYF; cdr3_nt: TGTGCCAGCAGTTTTGTTAATTTGGGGGGATCTACGCAGTATTTT
clone_size: few; v_call: TRBV5-3; d_call: TRBD1; j_call: TRBJ1-5; cdr3_aa: CARSPRTGCGNQPQHF; cdr3_nt: TGTGCCAGAAGCCCTCGGACAGGCTGCGGCAATCAGCCCCAGCATTTT
clone_size: -; v_call: TRBV5-1; d_call: TRBD1; j_call: TRBJ2-1; cdr3_aa: CASSVDRGRGEQFF; cdr3_nt: TGCGCCAGCAGCGTGGACAGGGGGCGCGGTGAGCAGTTCTTC
clone_size: -; v_call: TRBV7-9; d_call: TRBD1; j_call: TRBJ2-2; cdr3_aa: CASSQTGGLNTGELFF; cdr3_nt: TGTGCCAGCAGCCAGACAGGGGGCCTGAACACCGGGGAGCTGTTTTTT
clone_size: -; v_call: TRBV4-3; d_call: -; j_call: TRBJ1-3; cdr3_aa: CASSPTGSRGNTIYF; cdr3_nt: TGCGCCAGCAGTCCCACAGGGAGTCGGGGAAACACCATATATTTT
clone_size: -; v_call: TRBV7-6; d_call: -; j_call: TRBJ1-1; cdr3_aa: CASSPLRGVNTEAFF; cdr3_nt: TGTGCCAGCAGCCCCCTGCGGGGGGTGAACACTGAAGCTTTCTTT
clone_size: -; v_call: TRBV9; d_call: -; j_call: TRBJ2-3; cdr3_aa: CASSVIGHQGLRDTDTQYF; cdr3_nt: TGTGCCAGCAGCGTAATAGGACACCAGGGACTCCGAGACACAGATACGCAGTATTTT
clone_size: -; v_call: TRBV19; d_call: TRBD1; j_call: TRBJ1-2; cdr3_aa: CASTEGTGRFGGYTF; cdr3_nt: TGTGCCAGTACAGAAGGGACAGGGCGATTCGGTGGCTACACCTTC
clone_size: -; v_call: TRBV28; d_call: TRBD2; j_call: TRBJ2-7; cdr3_aa: CASIPIMIAGGLPYEQYF; cdr3_nt: TGTGCCAGTATCCCCATCATGATAGCGGGAGGGCTTCCCTACGAGCAGTACTTC
clone_size: -; v_call: TRBV5-5; d_call: TRBD1; j_call: TRBJ2-7; cdr3_aa: CASSPKGASYEQYF; cdr3_nt: TGTGCCAGCAGCCCTAAGGGGGCTTCCTACGAGCAGTACTTC
clone_size: -; v_call: TRBV2; d_call: -; j_call: TRBJ2-7; cdr3_aa: CASSAEVGEWFHEQYF; cdr3_nt: TGTGCCAGCAGCGCTGAGGTGGGTGAGTGGTTTCACGAGCAGTACTTC
clone_size: -; v_call: TRBV29-1; d_call: TRBD1; j_call: TRBJ1-3; cdr3_aa: CSALTRTGSGNTIYF; cdr3_nt: TGCAGCGCCCTAACTCGGACAGGTTCTGGAAACACCATATATTTT